This record concerns one T cell receptor (beta chain) sequence. CDR3 length equals 17 residues. Between the trimmed V and J ends, which lost 8 bases and 4 bases, there was a span of 26 bases. Germline V CDR1 and CDR2: SEHNR, FQNEAQ (reference sequence). The data belong to a study of shared clonotypes between healthy human individuals. The protocol was immunoSEQ multiplex PCR, while the TCRdb copy is restricted to in-frame clones and leaves out a portion. The table has about 1.1 million clones, 70% to 80% seen once. V is TRBV7-9 and J is TRBJ1-2; D remains ambiguous. The sample was memory CD4+ T cells from PBMCs. Specified subset: CD45RA-negative fraction. The receptor was isolated from a young man in good health. Some clones in this sample may be carry-over from other donors' samples. In DNA, the CDR3 is TGTGCCAGCGGCGATCGGCATGAAGAAAACCGGGGCTATGGCTACACCTTC. This encodes CASGDRHEENRGYGYTF.